These 23 T cell receptor beta chains share one sample of origin, sequenced in a study of blood T cell repertoires in COVID-19. The assay was immunoSEQ multiplex PCR, and TCRdb's table has in-frame clones only and misses some. The sample comprises about 140,000 clones, around nine tenths of which are singletons, and approximately 5.4% rests with the top ten. The sequenced sample was peripheral blood. The receptors shown here come from a human donor in a cohort sampled during active COVID-19.

The V call is TRBV5-1, the J call TRBJ2-3; D remains unclear. Trimming stripped 2 bases from V and 1 base from J, with 14 bases between. This CDR3 region has 16 residues. CDR1 and CDR2 (germline): SGHRS, YFSETQ. In DNA, the CDR3 is TGCGCCAGCAGCTTAGGATACAGTGGCGGCACAGATACGCAGTATTTT. It specifies CASSLGYSGGTDTQYF.

This chain links TRBV7-3 with TRBJ2-3; 8 bases map to TRBD2. CDR1 SGHTA and CDR2 FQGTGA come from the germline V gene. The CDR3 consists of 15 residues. With 5 bases clipped from V and 3 bases from J, the junction kept 7 bases outside the gene matches. The CDR3: CASSQSGRVTDTQYF. For the CDR3, the DNA is TGTGCCAGCAGCCAGAGCGGGAGAGTGACAGATACGCAGTATTTT.

The J gene is TRBJ2-1, the V gene TRBV6-2 or TRBV6-3; TRBD2 matches 11 bases. This CDR3 has 18 amino acids. Germline lookup yields CDR1 MNHEY and CDR2 SVGEGT. J lost 6 bases, V lost 2 bases, and 12 bases had no gene match. The CDR3 sequence is CASSYTPWTSGRFNEQFF. For the CDR3, the DNA is TGTGCCAGCAGTTACACCCCTTGGACTAGCGGGCGTTTCAATGAGCAGTTCTTC.

The chain uses TRBV28 and TRBJ2-7, with 9 bases that match TRBD1. This CDR3 has 16 amino acids. The germline gives CDR1 MDHEN, CDR2 SYDVKM. Unmatched junction bases numbered 9, after V lost 5 bases and J lost 1 base. CDR3 DNA: TGTGCCAGCAGTCGCCGGACAGGGGCTTCTTCCTACGAGCAGTACTTC. This codes for CASSRRTGASSYEQYF.

J is TRBJ1-1 and V is TRBV2, with TRBD1 identical over 11 bases. Germline trimming cut 4 bases from V and 0 bases from J; bases unmatched to any gene: 4. Germline assignment: CDR1 SNHLY and CDR2 FYNNEI. The CDR3 is 16 amino acids. This CDR3 reads CASSGGQGGMNTEAFF. In DNA, the CDR3 is TGTGCCAGCAGTGGGGGACAGGGGGGCATGAACACTGAAGCTTTCTTT.

V gene TRBV7-9 combines with J gene TRBJ2-2, with D possibly being TRBD2 (5 bases). The CDR3 length is 15 residues. V lost 6 bases and J 1 base, leaving 12 bases between the germline ends. Per germline, CDR1 SEHNR and CDR2 FQNEAQ (reference sequence). CDR3 in DNA: TGTGCCAGCAGGTTCTACAGCGGGAACACCGGGGAGCTGTTTTTT. It codes for CASRFYSGNTGELFF.

The rearrangement joins TRBV6-1 to TRBJ2-7, with TRBD2 matching over 7 bases. From germline, CDR1 is MNHNS and CDR2 SASEGT. The CDR3 runs 16 residues. After removal of 1 base from V and 3 bases from J, the junction contained 9 bases not matched to a gene. The CDR3 spells CASSEGLAHDFYEQYF. The CDR3 region has the DNA TGTGCCAGCAGTGAAGGACTAGCCCACGATTTCTACGAGCAGTACTTC.

This rearrangement joins TRBV4-1 to TRBJ2-1; 10 nucleotides agree with TRBD2. The germline CDR1 and CDR2 sequences are MGHRA and YSYEKL. This CDR3 contains 16 residues. The junction had 12 bases not matched to a gene; V was cut back by 4 bases and J by 9 bases. The CDR3 region has the DNA TGCGCCAGCAGCCCCTATCGGCTAGCGGGGGAGCGTGAGCAGTTCTTC. Translation: CASSPYRLAGEREQFF.

The chain joins TRBV28 to TRBJ2-3; TRBD2 aligns across 14 bases. The trim removed 5 bases at V and 4 bases at J, leaving 5 bases unmatched. The CDR3 has 16 amino acids. Per germline, CDR1 MDHEN and CDR2 SYDVKM. CDR3 DNA sequence: TGTGCCAGCAGTCCCCAGGGACTAGCGGGGGCAGATACGCAGTATTTT. Translated: CASSPQGLAGADTQYF.

This clone was picked up a small number of times. The chain employs TRBV7-2 and TRBJ1-2; D may be TRBD1 (6 bases). CDR3 length equals 13 residues. Deletions cut 6 bases from V and 4 bases from J, with 12 bases between. Germline V CDR1 and CDR2: SGHTA, FQGNSA. The CDR3 DNA sequence: TGTGCCAGCAGTTCCGGACAGCTCTATGGCTACACCTTC. Protein: CASSSGQLYGYTF.

The V call is TRBV5-4, the J call TRBJ2-1; 11 bases line up with TRBD2. The germline V gene has CDR1 SGHNT and CDR2 YYREEE (reference sequence). CDR3 size: 17 residues. The V segment lost 0 bases and the J segment 0 bases; nucleotides outside the gene matches: 2. The CDR3 DNA is TGTGCCAGCAGCTTGGAGCTAGCGGGGGGCTCCTACAATGAGCAGTTCTTC. Its protein is CASSLELAGGSYNEQFF. The full variable domain, with the rest looked up from reference TRBV5-4 and TRBJ2-1, is ETGVTQSPTHLIKTRGQQVTLRCSSQSGHNTVSWYQQALGQGPQFIFQYYREEENGRGNFPPRFSGLQFPNYSSELNVNALELDDSALYLCASSLELAGGSYNEQFFGPGTRLTVL.

This chain uses TRBV27 with TRBJ2-5; 9 bases are shared with TRBD2. With V trimmed by 6 bases and J by 4 bases, 3 bases remained unmatched. In germline, CDR1 is MNHEY, CDR2 SMNVEV (reference sequence). The CDR3 has 13 amino acids. In DNA, the CDR3 is TGTGCCAGCAGGCGGGAGGGCCGAGAGACCCAGTACTTC. Residues: CASRREGRETQYF.

V gene TRBV7-6 combines with J gene TRBJ2-2; TRBD1 matches 7 bases. CDR3 length equals 14 residues. The germline gives CDR1 SGHVS, CDR2 FNYEAQ. Germline trimming cut 5 bases from V and 6 bases from J; bases unmatched to any gene: 6. The CDR3 is CASSPTGIAGELFF. For the CDR3, the DNA is TGTGCCAGCAGCCCGACAGGGATCGCCGGGGAGCTGTTTTTT.

This chain uses TRBV7-9 with TRBJ2-7, with 9 bases fitting TRBD1. The CDR3 sequence is 19 residues long. Looked up from germline, CDR1 is SEHNR and CDR2 is FQNEAQ (reference sequence). With 4 bases clipped from V and 3 bases from J, the junction kept 19 bases outside the gene matches. This chain's CDR3 is CASSSPRRVGDRVFYEQYF. The CDR3 DNA is TGTGCCAGCAGCTCCCCCCGGAGGGTTGGGGACAGGGTTTTCTACGAGCAGTACTTC.

The gene calls are TRBV19 and TRBJ1-5, with 7 bases lining up with TRBD1. Germline CDR1 reads LNHDA; CDR2 reads SQIVND (reference sequence). This CDR3 comprises 15 residues. The V segment lost 2 bases and the J segment 6 bases; nucleotides outside the gene matches: 7. For the CDR3, the DNA is TGTGCCAGTAGTATAAGTAACAGGGGTGGTCAGCCCCAGCATTTT. It translates to CASSISNRGGQPQHF.

The CDR3 bases are TGTGCCAGTAGTATTGGATGGGGCCCGGTGGATACGCAGTATTTT. Amino acid sequence: CASSIGWGPVDTQYF. This chain joins TRBV19 and TRBJ2-3, with D maybe TRBD1 (5 bases). The CDR3 is 15 residues long. CDR1 and CDR2 (germline): LNHDA, SQIVND (reference sequence). Deletions cut 3 bases from V and 6 bases from J, with 16 bases between.

The CDR3 region is CATHGTGIYSNQPQHF. CDR3 nucleotide sequence: TGTGCCACTCACGGGACAGGGATCTATAGCAATCAGCCCCAGCATTTT. V usage is TRBV10-3 and J usage is TRBJ1-5; 9 bases fit TRBD1. V lost 10 bases to trimming and J lost 0 bases; unmatched junction nucleotides: 10. This CDR3 spans 16 amino acids. Germline CDR1 and CDR2: ENHRY and SYGVKD.

The gene calls are TRBV29-1 and TRBJ1-2; a possible D gene is TRBD1 (5 bases). Germline loops: CDR1 SQVTM, CDR2 ANQGSEA. This CDR3 is 12 amino acids long. The ends were cut back, 2 bases at V and 4 bases at J, with 8 bases in the middle. The CDR3 spells CSVEKGLYGYTF. DNA of the CDR3: TGCAGCGTTGAAAAGGGACTCTATGGCTACACCTTC.

The V call is TRBV18, the J call TRBJ1-6; 7 bases line up with TRBD1. The CDR3 runs to 15 residues. Germline V gives CDR1 KGHSH, CDR2 LQKENI. V lost 3 bases and J lost 6; bases outside the gene matches: 5. CDR3 in amino acids: CASSPRDSLNSPLHF. For the CDR3, the DNA is TGTGCCAGCTCACCCCGGGACAGCCTTAATTCACCCCTCCACTTT.

The chain is built from TRBV24-1 and TRBJ2-4; D not resolved. The V and J ends lost 3 bases and 0 bases respectively, with 14 bases between them. The CDR3 consists of 17 residues. Germline V CDR1 and CDR2: KGHDR, SFDVKD. CDR3 coding DNA: TGTGCCACCAGTGATGGAGACGGATCATTAGCCAAAAACATTCAGTACTTC. Translated, it gives CATSDGDGSLAKNIQYF.

The gene calls are TRBV15 and TRBJ2-4; perhaps TRBD2 as D (6 bases). The length of the CDR3 is 14 residues. V lost 1 base and J lost 4, with 8 bases in between. Germline loops: CDR1 LNHNV, CDR2 YYDKDF (reference sequence). This chain's CDR3 is CATSRGGGKNIQYF. In DNA form, the CDR3 reads TGTGCCACCAGCAGAGGGGGAGGAAAAAACATTCAGTACTTC. The variable domain in full, with the rest retrieved from reference TRBV15 and TRBJ2-4, is DAMVIQNPRYQVTQFGKPVTLSCSQTLNHNVMYWYQQKSSQAPKLLFHYYDKDFNNEADTPDNFQSRRPNTSFCFLDIRSPGLGDTAMYLCATSRGGGKNIQYFGAGTRLSVL.

The chain employs TRBV7-9 and TRBJ2-1, with 7 bases that match TRBD2. Germline assignment: CDR1 SEHNR and CDR2 FQNEAQ (reference sequence). This CDR3 has 17 amino acids. The V segment lost 6 bases and the J segment 4 bases; nucleotides outside the gene matches: 15. Here the CDR3 reads CASSFVGAGITYNEQFF. In DNA, the CDR3 is TGTGCCAGCAGTTTCGTTGGAGCGGGGATAACATACAATGAGCAGTTCTTC.

The gene calls are TRBV6-5 and TRBJ2-1, with D maybe TRBD1 (6 bases). The CDR3 runs 14 residues. The V end lost 6 bases, the J end lost 11 bases, and 20 bases lay between the germline ends. Germline CDR1 reads MNHEY; CDR2 reads SVGAGI. The CDR3 reads CASSTLSPQGKQFF. The DNA of the CDR3 is TGTGCCAGCAGCACCCTATCCCCACAGGGAAAGCAGTTCTTC.